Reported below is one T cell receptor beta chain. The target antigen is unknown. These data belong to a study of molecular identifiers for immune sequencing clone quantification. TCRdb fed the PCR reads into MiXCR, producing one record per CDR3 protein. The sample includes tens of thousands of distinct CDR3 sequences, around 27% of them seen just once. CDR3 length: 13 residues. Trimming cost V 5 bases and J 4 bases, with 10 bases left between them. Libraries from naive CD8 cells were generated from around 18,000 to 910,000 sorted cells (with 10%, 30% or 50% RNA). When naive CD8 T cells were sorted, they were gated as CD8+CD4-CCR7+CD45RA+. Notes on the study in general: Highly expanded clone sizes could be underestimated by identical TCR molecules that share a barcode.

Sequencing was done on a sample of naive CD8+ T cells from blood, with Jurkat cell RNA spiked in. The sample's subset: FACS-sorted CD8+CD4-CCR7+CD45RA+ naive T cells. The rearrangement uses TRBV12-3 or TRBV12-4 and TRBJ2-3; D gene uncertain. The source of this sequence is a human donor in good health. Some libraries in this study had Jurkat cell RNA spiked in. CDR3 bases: TGTGCCAGCAGTACTGTTCGACCAGATACGCAGTATTTT. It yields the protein CASSTVRPDTQYF.